This T cell receptor beta chain was sequenced for a study of radiation and T cells in renal cell carcinoma. Stated time point: baseline pretreatment blood. As to treatment: 15 Gy SBRT to primary tumor, nephrectomy 4 weeks later. Serial blood draws occurred at baseline and 2 and 4 weeks post-SBRT. This renal cell carcinoma was of the clear cell type. Worth noting for this clone: The antigen is undetermined.

The CDR3 extends over 14 amino acids. With 8 bases removed from V and 4 bases from J, the gap between germline ends came to 16 bases. CDR1 and CDR2 from the germline V gene are MDHEN and SYDVKM. The assay was immunoSEQ multiplex PCR, and TCRdb's table has in-frame clones only and misses some. This table has 120,000 to 150,000 clones, about 87% appearing once. Study observations and caveats: From baseline, blood top tumor clonotypes peaked at 2 weeks post-radiation. Pretreatment tumor biopsies were lacking, so baseline clonotypes are unknown.

The sequencing used blood, collected from a patient whose treatment included radiotherapy and nephrectomy. The gene calls are TRBV28 and TRBJ2-3; unclear D gene. The TCR originated in a woman in her 70s with renal cell carcinoma. The CDR3 region has the DNA TGTGCCAGCGGCCGGCGGACGGGCCCAGATACGCAGTATTTT. It encodes CASGRRTGPDTQYF.